This T cell receptor beta chain came from a study of T cells after yellow fever vaccination (dated 2019 in TCRdb). With regard to the full study: Libraries from fractions with low cell numbers were prepared with the SMART-Seq v4 Ultra Low Input RNA kit. To track T-cell clones before and after primary and booster YFV17D yellow fever vaccination, bulk TCR alpha and beta repertoires were sequenced longitudinally. Two healthy male donors made up the cohort, one aged 18 to 30 years and the other aged 30 to 40 years. Blood was collected at multiple timepoints before and after primary and secondary immunization, and bulk PBMC replicates and cell subsets were isolated. What the study reported, not specific to this receptor: A small fraction of clonotypes appeared in both the CD4 and CD8 compartments, likely as a result of convergent recombination. Computational filtering was needed because FACS-sorted repertoires could contain abundant contaminating clonotypes from the bulk population. Most clones expanded after primary vaccination were re-detected after the booster (96% of CD4 and about 88% of CD8), suggesting broad memory maintenance. Because only a couple of donors were included in the study, the extent to which the findings can be generalized is limited. The secondary T-cell response was found to be weaker but faster than the primary response, with a peak reached on day 5 rather than on day 15.

TCR cDNA was made using 5'RACE template switching, a step that added a universal primer site and unique molecular identifiers. cDNA synthesis was primed from both the TCR alpha and TCR beta constant segments. Library amplification involved two PCR steps, and the second step added sample barcodes and sequencing adapters. Sequencing of the libraries was done on either Illumina HiSeq 2500 (2x100 bp) or NovaSeq (2x150 bp). As for the original processing: Reads were demultiplexed and collapsed into UMI consensus sequences with MIGEC, and V(D)J alignment was performed with MiXCR. Clonotypes responding to the vaccine were identified with edgeR on replicate PBMC samples, with the criteria of FDR below 0.01 and a log2 fold change above 5 up to day 15. Each bulk clonotype was labeled CD4 or CD8 based on which sequenced repertoire, CD4 or CD8, contained the clonotype at higher abundance. TCRdb reran the public reads through fastp at Q25 and MiXCR, keeping productive beta chains. Each entry merges the rows of one CDR3 protein and shows their most common DNA and genes. TCRdb, rather than the study authors, made the V and J calls. This sample lists some 550,000 distinct CDR3 sequences; roughly a fifth were detected once. The ten largest clones take up roughly an eighth of the sample.

The sample's treatment or condition, from its label and the paper: live attenuated yellow fever vaccine strain. At each blood-draw timepoint, two biological replicates of bulk PBMCs were obtained. A standard Ficoll-Paque protocol was used to isolate PBMCs from peripheral blood. TriZol was used to extract RNA from bulk PBMCs, CD4 and CD8 fractions, and dextramer-positive and dextramer-negative fractions. This clonotype was seen a handful of times. Its antigen remains undetermined. Qualities for individual bases were not recorded, and no much larger clone is one base off. Reading the germline V gene gives CDR1 SGHNT and CDR2 YENEEA. The CDR3, cysteine through phenylalanine, is 15 amino acids long. Here the CDR3 DNA is all that survives: 45 bases in frame from base 1. V and J lose 0 bases and 5 bases, and a span of 12 bases separates them.

This material consisted of PBMCs, taken 15 days after the yellow fever booster vaccination. The chain is assembled from TRBV11-3 and TRBJ2-3, and possibly TRBD2, on 6 matching bases. The sequence was obtained from a man aged 25 to 40 who received the YFV17D yellow fever vaccine. The DNA sequence reads TGTGCCAGCAGCTTAGACGAGCGGGTGGAAGATACGCAGTATTTT. Its coded protein is CASSLDERVEDTQYF.